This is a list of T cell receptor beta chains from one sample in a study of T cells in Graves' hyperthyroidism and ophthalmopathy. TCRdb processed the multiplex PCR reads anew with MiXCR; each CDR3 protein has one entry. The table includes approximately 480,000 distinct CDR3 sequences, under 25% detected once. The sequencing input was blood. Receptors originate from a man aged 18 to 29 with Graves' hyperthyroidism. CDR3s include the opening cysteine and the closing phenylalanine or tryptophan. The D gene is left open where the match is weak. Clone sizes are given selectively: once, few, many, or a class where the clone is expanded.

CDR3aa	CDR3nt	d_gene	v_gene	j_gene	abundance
CSVTRGTGGDWYEQYF	TGCAGCGTCACGAGGGGGACAGGGGGGGATTGGTACGAGCAGTACTTC	TRBD1	TRBV29-1	TRBJ2-7	many
CASSYVDRVVDEQYF	TGTGCCAGCAGTTACGTCGACAGGGTAGTTGACGAGCAGTACTTC	TRBD1	TRBV6-2/TRBV6-3	TRBJ2-7	-
CASKDPGPREHGYTF	TGTGCCAGCAAGGATCCCGGGCCGAGAGAACATGGCTACACCTTC	-	TRBV6-2/TRBV6-3	TRBJ1-2	many
CAWGQGRKEAFF	TGTGCCTGGGGACAGGGAAGGAAGGAAGCTTTCTTT	TRBD1	TRBV30	TRBJ1-1	-
CASSEADTGIGTQYF	TGTGCCAGCAGTGAAGCAGACACAGGGATCGGGACCCAGTACTTC	-	TRBV2	TRBJ2-5	many
CASSWGMGKQDHEQYF	TGTGCCAGCAGCTGGGGCATGGGCAAACAAGACCACGAGCAGTACTTC	-	TRBV11-1	TRBJ2-7	-
CASSLGLRVNSPLRF	TGCGCCAGCAGCCTCGGGTTAAGGGTTAATTCACCCCTCCGCTTT	-	TRBV5-1	TRBJ1-6	-
CATSESDRDTEAFF	TGTGCCACCAGTGAGTCGGACAGGGACACTGAAGCTTTCTTT	TRBD1	TRBV24-1	TRBJ1-1	many
CATSRDGYYGYTF	TGTGCCACCAGCAGAGACGGCTACTATGGCTACACCTTC	-	TRBV15	TRBJ1-2	-
CASSFGRDHSGNTIYF	TGTGCCAGCAGTTTTGGCAGGGATCACTCTGGAAACACCATATATTTT	-	TRBV2	TRBJ1-3	-
CAISEFPGTDYEQYF	TGTGCCATCAGTGAGTTCCCCGGGACGGACTACGAGCAGTACTTC	-	TRBV10-3	TRBJ2-7	-
CASSPRQGLPGHEQYF	TGTGCCAGCAGCCCCCGACAGGGCCTCCCCGGGCACGAGCAGTACTTC	TRBD1	TRBV11-2	TRBJ2-7	many
CSARGGGEPSHEQYF	TGCAGTGCTAGAGGTGGTGGCGAACCGAGTCACGAGCAGTACTTC	-	TRBV20-1	TRBJ2-7	few
CASSSGQVTQETQYF	TGTGCCAGCAGTTCTGGGCAGGTGACACAAGAGACCCAGTACTTC	-	TRBV28	TRBJ2-5	-
CASSSGLEQYF	TGTGCCAGCAGTTCAGGGCTGGAGCAGTACTTC	-	TRBV12-3/TRBV12-4	TRBJ2-7	-
CASSLAQYEQYF	TGTGCCAGCAGTTTGGCTCAGTACGAGCAGTACTTC	-	TRBV28	TRBJ2-7	many
CASRQGTSNQPQHF	TGTGCCAGCAGGCAGGGAACTAGCAATCAGCCCCAGCATTTT	-	TRBV7-8	TRBJ1-5	many
CASSVTGLSYEQYF	TGTGCCAGCAGTGTTACGGGACTGAGCTACGAGCAGTACTTC	-	TRBV28	TRBJ2-7	many
CACKGNSQETQYF	TGTGCCTGCAAGGGGAATTCCCAAGAGACCCAGTACTTC	-	TRBV12-3/TRBV12-4	TRBJ2-5	many
CASSYSTQGRGGYTF	TGTGCCAGCAGTTACTCGACTCAGGGGAGGGGTGGCTACACCTTC	-	TRBV6-5	TRBJ1-2	-
CASSEGGGGAGELFF	TGTGCCAGCAGTGAAGGAGGAGGTGGAGCCGGGGAGCTGTTTTTT	-	TRBV2	TRBJ2-2	many
CASSPIGWAEQYF	TGTGCCAGCAGCCCCATCGGATGGGCCGAGCAGTACTTC	-	TRBV13	TRBJ2-7	many
CSARGGTGGSVETQYF	TGCAGTGCTAGAGGAGGGACAGGGGGATCTGTGGAGACCCAGTACTTC	TRBD1	TRBV20-1	TRBJ2-5	many
CASSPDARGRFMNTEAFF	TGTGCCAGCTCACCTGATGCCAGGGGGAGGTTTATGAACACTGAAGCTTTCTTT	TRBD1	TRBV18	TRBJ1-1	few
CASKIGGPSGTYEQYF	TGTGCCAGCAAAATCGGGGGTCCTAGCGGGACCTACGAGCAGTACTTC	TRBD2	TRBV7-8	TRBJ2-7	many
CASVGQTGSSQPQHF	TGTGCCAGCGTTGGTCAAACAGGGTCCAGTCAGCCCCAGCATTTT	-	TRBV6-2/TRBV6-3	TRBJ1-5	few
CASSYGGNSNQPQHF	TGTGCCAGCAGTTACGGGGGTAATAGCAATCAGCCCCAGCATTTT	-	TRBV6-2/TRBV6-3	TRBJ1-5	-
CAWSVLQGETEAFF	TGTGCCTGGAGTGTTTTACAGGGCGAAACTGAAGCTTTCTTT	-	TRBV30	TRBJ1-1	-
CASSGGQGGFEQYF	TGTGCCAGCAGCGGGGGACAGGGAGGGTTCGAGCAGTACTTC	TRBD1	TRBV5-6	TRBJ2-7	many
CSARSGAAGPFF	TGCAGTGCTAGGTCGGGAGCCGCGGGACCTTTCTTT	-	TRBV20-1	TRBJ1-1	many
CAISESRLEDTEAFF	TGTGCCATCAGTGAGTCAAGGCTAGAGGACACTGAAGCTTTCTTT	-	TRBV10-3	TRBJ1-1	many
CASSLAMQSYEQYF	TGTGCCAGCAGCTTAGCCATGCAGAGCTACGAGCAGTACTTC	-	TRBV11-2	TRBJ2-7	many
CASSLEGSGNTEAFF	TGTGCCAGCAGCTTAGAGGGCAGCGGGAACACTGAAGCTTTCTTT	-	TRBV11-2	TRBJ1-1	-
CASSADSWETNQPQHF	TGTGCCAGCAGTGCCGACAGCTGGGAGACAAATCAGCCCCAGCATTTT	-	TRBV6-1	TRBJ1-5	few
CASSPQTSGLDEQFF	TGTGCCAGCAGTCCCCAAACTAGCGGGTTAGATGAGCAGTTCTTC	TRBD2	TRBV12-3/TRBV12-4	TRBJ2-1	many
CASKRQGDNQPQHF	TGTGCCAGTAAAAGGCAGGGGGACAATCAGCCCCAGCATTTT	TRBD1	TRBV19	TRBJ1-5	many
CASSLQGTDTQYF	TGCGCCAGCAGCTTACAGGGGACAGATACGCAGTATTTT	TRBD1	TRBV5-1	TRBJ2-3	many
CAISLSGREQYF	TGTGCCATCAGTCTTAGCGGGCGCGAGCAGTACTTC	TRBD2	TRBV10-3	TRBJ2-7	many
CASSLDGPAEAFF	TGTGCCAGCAGCTTAGACGGGCCCGCTGAAGCTTTCTTT	-	TRBV11-2	TRBJ1-1	few
CASSYSPSGTYQETQYF	TGTGCCAGCAGTTACTCGCCTAGCGGGACGTACCAAGAGACCCAGTACTTC	TRBD2	TRBV6-2/TRBV6-3	TRBJ2-5	once
CSARRTGYTEAFF	TGCAGTGCTAGAAGGACAGGGTACACTGAAGCTTTCTTT	TRBD1	TRBV20-1	TRBJ1-1	many
CASSLTATPGEQYF	TGTGCCAGCAGTTTGACGGCAACCCCGGGGGAGCAGTACTTC	-	TRBV28	TRBJ2-7	many
CASTKVASMNTEAFF	TGTGCCAGCACCAAAGTTGCCAGTATGAACACTGAAGCTTTCTTT	-	TRBV12-3/TRBV12-4	TRBJ1-1	few
CASSQYQDYTGELFF	TGTGCCAGCAGCCAATATCAGGACTACACCGGGGAGCTGTTTTTT	-	TRBV3-1	TRBJ2-2	few
CASSPGQGALPGYTF	TGTGCCAGCAGTCCGGGACAGGGGGCGCTTCCCGGCTACACCTTC	TRBD1	TRBV27	TRBJ1-2	many
CASSLYGIDEQYF	TGTGCCAGCAGTTTATATGGCATAGACGAGCAGTACTTC	-	TRBV28	TRBJ2-7	many
CATKAGIAYEQYF	TGTGCCACCAAAGCGGGAATTGCCTACGAGCAGTACTTC	TRBD2	TRBV6-1	TRBJ2-7	-